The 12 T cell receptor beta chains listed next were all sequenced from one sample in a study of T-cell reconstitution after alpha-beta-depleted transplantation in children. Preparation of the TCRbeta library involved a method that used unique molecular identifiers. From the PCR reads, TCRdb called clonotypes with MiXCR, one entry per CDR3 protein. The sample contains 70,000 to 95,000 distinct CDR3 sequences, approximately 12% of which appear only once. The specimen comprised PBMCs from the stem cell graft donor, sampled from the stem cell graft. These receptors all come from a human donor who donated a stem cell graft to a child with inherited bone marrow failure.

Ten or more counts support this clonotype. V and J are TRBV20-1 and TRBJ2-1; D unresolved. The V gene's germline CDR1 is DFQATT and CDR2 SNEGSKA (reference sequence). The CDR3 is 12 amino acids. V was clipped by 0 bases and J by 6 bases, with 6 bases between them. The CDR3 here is CSARDGPNEQFF. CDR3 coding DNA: TGCAGTGCTAGAGATGGGCCCAATGAGCAGTTCTTC.

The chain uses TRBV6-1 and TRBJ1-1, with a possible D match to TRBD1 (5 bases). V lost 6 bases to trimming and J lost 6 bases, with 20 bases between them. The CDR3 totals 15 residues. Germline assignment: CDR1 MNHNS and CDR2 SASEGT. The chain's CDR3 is CASSPSGRGGAEAFF. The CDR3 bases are TGTGCCAGCAGCCCCTCGGGGAGGGGAGGAGCTGAAGCTTTCTTT.

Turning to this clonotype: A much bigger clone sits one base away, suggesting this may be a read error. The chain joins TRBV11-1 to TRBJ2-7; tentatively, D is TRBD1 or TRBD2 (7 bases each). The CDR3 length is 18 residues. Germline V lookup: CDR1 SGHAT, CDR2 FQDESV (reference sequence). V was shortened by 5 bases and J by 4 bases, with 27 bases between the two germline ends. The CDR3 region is CASSPTVGGTVPSYEQYF. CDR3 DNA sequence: TGTGCCAGCAGCCCGACTGTGGGAGGGACAGTGCCTTCTTACGAGCAGTACTTC.

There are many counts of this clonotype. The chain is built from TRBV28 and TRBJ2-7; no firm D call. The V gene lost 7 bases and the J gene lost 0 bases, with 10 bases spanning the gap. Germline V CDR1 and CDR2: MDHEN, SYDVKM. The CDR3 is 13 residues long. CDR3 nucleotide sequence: TGTGCCAGCACCCTTGACGGCTCCTACGAGCAGTACTTC. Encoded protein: CASTLDGSYEQYF.

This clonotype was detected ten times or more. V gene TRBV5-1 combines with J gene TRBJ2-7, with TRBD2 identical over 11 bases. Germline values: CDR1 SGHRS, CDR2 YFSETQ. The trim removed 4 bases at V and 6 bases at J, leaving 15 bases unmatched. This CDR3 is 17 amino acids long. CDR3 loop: CASSKSLLAGVFSEQYF. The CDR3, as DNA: TGCGCCAGCAGCAAAAGCTTACTAGCGGGAGTGTTCTCCGAGCAGTACTTC.

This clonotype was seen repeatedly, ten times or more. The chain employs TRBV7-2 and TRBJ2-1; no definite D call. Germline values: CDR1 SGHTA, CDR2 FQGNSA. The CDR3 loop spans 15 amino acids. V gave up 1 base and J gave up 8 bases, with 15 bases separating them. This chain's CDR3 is CASSLVATAVHEQFF. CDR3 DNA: TGTGCCAGCAGCTTAGTGGCGACTGCTGTCCATGAGCAGTTCTTC.

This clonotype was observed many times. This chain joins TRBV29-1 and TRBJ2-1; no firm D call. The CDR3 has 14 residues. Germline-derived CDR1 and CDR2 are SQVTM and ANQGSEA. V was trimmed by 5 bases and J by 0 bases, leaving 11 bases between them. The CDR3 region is CSVLPRFSYNEQFF. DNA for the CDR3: TGCAGCGTTTTGCCCAGGTTCTCCTACAATGAGCAGTTCTTC.

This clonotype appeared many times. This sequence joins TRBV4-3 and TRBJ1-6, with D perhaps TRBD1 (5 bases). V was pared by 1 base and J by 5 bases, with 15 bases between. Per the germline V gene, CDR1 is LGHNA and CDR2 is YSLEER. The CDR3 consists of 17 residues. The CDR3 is CASSQGGPGTHNSPLHF. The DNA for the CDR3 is TGCGCCAGCAGCCAAGGAGGTCCGGGGACTCATAATTCACCCCTCCACTTT.

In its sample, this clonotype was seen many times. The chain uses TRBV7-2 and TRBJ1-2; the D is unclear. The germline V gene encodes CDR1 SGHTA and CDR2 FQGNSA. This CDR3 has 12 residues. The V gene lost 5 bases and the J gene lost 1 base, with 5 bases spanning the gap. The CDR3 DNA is TGTGCCAGCAGCCTACTTAACTATGGCTACACCTTC. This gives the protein CASSLLNYGYTF.

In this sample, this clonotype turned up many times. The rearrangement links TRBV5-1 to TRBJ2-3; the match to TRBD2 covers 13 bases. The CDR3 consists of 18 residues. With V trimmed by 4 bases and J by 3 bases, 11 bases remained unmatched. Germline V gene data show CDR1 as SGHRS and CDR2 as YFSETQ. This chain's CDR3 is CASSPGTSGTRRTDTQYF. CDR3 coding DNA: TGCGCCAGCAGCCCCGGGACTAGCGGGACCCGGAGGACAGATACGCAGTATTTT.

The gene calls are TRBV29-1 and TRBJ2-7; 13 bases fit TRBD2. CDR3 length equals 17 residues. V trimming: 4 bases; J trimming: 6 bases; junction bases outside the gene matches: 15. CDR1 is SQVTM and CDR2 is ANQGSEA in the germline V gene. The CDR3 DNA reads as TGCAGCGTTGTTTGGACTAGCGGGAGATCCCGGTCTGCCGAGCAGTACTTC. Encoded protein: CSVVWTSGRSRSAEQYF.

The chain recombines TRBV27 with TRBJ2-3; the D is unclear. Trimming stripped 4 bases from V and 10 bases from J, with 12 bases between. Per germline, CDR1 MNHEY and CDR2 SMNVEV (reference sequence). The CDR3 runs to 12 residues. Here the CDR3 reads CASSSYGRAQYF. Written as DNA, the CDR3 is TGTGCCAGCAGTTCTTATGGCCGTGCGCAGTATTTT.